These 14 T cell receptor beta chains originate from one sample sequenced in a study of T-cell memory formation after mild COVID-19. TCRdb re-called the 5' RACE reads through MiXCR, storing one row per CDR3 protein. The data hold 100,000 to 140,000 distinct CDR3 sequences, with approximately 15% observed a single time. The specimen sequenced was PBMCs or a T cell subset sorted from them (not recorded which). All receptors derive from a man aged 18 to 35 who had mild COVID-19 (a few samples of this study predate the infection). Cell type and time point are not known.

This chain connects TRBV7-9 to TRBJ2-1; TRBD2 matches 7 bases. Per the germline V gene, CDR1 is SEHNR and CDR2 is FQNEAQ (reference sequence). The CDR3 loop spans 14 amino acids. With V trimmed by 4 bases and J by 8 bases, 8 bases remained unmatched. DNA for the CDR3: TGTGCCAGCAGCTCCGGACTAGAAGGGCATGAGCAGTTCTTC. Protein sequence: CASSSGLEGHEQFF.

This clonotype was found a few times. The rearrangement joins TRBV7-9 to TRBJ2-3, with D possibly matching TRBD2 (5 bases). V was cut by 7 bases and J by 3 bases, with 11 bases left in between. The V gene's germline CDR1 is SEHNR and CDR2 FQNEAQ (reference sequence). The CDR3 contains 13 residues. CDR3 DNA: TGTGCCAGCAACGAGGGCGGAACAGATACGCAGTATTTT. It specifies CASNEGGTDTQYF.

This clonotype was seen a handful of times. The CDR3 protein is CASSYLAGGGDTQYF. CDR3 bases: TGTGCCAGCAGTTACTTAGCGGGGGGCGGGGATACGCAGTATTTT. This rearrangement joins TRBV6-5 to TRBJ2-3, with 10 nucleotides matching TRBD2. The germline gives CDR1 MNHEY, CDR2 SVGAGI. J was trimmed by 6 bases and V by 1 base; bases with no gene match: 4. The CDR3 extends over 15 amino acids.

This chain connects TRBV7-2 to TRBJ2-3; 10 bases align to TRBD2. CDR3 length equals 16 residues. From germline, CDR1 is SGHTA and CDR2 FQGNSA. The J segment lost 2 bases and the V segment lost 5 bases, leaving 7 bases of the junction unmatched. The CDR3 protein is CASSTRTSGSTDTQYF. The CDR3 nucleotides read TGTGCCAGCAGCACCCGGACTAGCGGATCCACAGATACGCAGTATTTT. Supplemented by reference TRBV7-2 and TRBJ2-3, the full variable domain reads GAGVSQSPSNKVTEKGKDVELRCDPISGHTALYWYRQSLGQGLEFLIYFQGNSAPDKSGLPSDRFSAERTGGSVSTLTIQRTQQEDSAVYLCASSTRTSGSTDTQYFGPGTRLTVL.

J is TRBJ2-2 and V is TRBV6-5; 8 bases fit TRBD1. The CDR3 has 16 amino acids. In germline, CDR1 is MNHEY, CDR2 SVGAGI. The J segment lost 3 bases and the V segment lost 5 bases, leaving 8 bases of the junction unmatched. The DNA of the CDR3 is TGTGCCAGCAGTGACCCTGACAGGGGTTACACCGGGGAGCTGTTTTTT. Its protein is CASSDPDRGYTGELFF.

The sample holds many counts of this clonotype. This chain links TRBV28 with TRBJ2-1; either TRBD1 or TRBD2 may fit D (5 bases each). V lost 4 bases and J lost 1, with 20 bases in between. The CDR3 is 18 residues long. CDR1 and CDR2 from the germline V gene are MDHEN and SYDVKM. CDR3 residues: CASSSPLGTPGSYNEQFF. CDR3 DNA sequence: TGTGCCAGCAGTTCTCCCCTTGGGACCCCAGGGTCCTACAATGAGCAGTTCTTC. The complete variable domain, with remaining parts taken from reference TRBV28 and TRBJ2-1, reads DVKVTQSSRYLVKRTGEKVFLECVQDMDHENMFWYRQDPGLGLRLIYFSYDVKMKEKGDIPEGYSVSREKKERFSLILESASTNQTSMYLCASSSPLGTPGSYNEQFFGPGTRLTVL.

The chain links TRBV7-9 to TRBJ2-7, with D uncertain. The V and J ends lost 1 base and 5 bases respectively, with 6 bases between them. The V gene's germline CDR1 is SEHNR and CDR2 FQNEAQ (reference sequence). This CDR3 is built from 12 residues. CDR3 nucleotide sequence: TGTGCCAGCAGCTTAGATGGGGACGAGCAGTACGTC. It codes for CASSLDGDEQYV.

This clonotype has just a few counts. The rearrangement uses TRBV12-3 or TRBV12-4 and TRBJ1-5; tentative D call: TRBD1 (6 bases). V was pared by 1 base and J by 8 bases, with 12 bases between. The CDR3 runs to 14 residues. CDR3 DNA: TGTGCCAGCAGTTTAGGCCCCCCAGGGGAGCCCCAGCATTTT. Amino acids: CASSLGPPGEPQHF.

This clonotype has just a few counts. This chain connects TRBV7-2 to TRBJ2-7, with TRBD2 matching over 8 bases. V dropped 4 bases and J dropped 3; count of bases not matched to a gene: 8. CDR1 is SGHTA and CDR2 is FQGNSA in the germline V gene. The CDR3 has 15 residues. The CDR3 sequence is CASSYLLAAHYEQYF. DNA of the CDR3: TGTGCCAGCAGCTACCTACTAGCGGCTCACTACGAGCAGTACTTC.

The CDR3 loop reads CASSLGLGGGHYNEQFF. The CDR3 coding sequence is TGCGCCAGCAGCTTGGGGCTTGGCGGGGGGCACTACAATGAGCAGTTCTTC. The chain carries TRBV5-1 and TRBJ2-1, with TRBD2 identical over 8 bases. Germline V gene data show CDR1 as SGHRS and CDR2 as YFSETQ. Germline trimming cut 0 bases from V and 3 bases from J; bases unmatched to any gene: 8. CDR3 length: 17 residues.

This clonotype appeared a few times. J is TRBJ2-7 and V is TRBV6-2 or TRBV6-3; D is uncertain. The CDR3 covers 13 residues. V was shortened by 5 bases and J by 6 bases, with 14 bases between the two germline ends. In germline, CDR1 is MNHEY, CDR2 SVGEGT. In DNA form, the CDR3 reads TGTGCCAGCAGTCTATCGCGTTGGATCGAGCAGTACGTC. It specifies CASSLSRWIEQYV.

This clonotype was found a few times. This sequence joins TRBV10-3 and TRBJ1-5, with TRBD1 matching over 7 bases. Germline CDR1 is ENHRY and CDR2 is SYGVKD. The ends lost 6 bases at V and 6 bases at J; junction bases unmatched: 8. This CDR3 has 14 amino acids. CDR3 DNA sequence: TGTGCCATCAGGGGAGGGGGCGCGGGTCAGCCCCAGCATTTT. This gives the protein CAIRGGGAGQPQHF.

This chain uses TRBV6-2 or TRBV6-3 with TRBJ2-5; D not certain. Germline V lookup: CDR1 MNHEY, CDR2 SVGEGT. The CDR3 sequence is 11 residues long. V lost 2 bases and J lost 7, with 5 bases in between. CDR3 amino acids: CASSYAGTQYF. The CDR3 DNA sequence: TGTGCCAGCAGTTACGCTGGGACCCAGTACTTC.

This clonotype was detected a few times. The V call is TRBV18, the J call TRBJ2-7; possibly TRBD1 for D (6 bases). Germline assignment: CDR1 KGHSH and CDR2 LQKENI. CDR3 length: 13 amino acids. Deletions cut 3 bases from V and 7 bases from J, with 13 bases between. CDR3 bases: TGTGCCAGCTCACCCTCAGGGGTCGTGGAGCAGTACTTC. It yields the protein CASSPSGVVEQYF.